These 31 T cell receptor beta chains were all obtained from the same sample, sequenced in a study of T cell repertoires in cytomegalovirus infection. One entry per CDR3 protein, called by TCRdb with MiXCR from the reads. The sample has hundreds of thousands of distinct CDR3 sequences; around 6.6% are singletons. Specimen: PBMCs. The receptors derive from a human donor in good health (CMV status not recorded). Some clones in this sample may be carry-over from other donors' samples.

The table lists this clonotype with many counts. This chain joins TRBV14 and TRBJ1-3; D remains ambiguous. The germline gives CDR1 SGHDN, CDR2 FVKESK. The CDR3 totals 15 residues. The germline V and J ends were trimmed by 3 bases and 3 bases, with 12 bases remaining between them. The CDR3: CASSQTPSGGNTIYF. The CDR3 region has the DNA TGTGCCAGCAGCCAGACCCCCTCGGGTGGAAACACCATATATTTT.

This clonotype appeared many times. The chain combines TRBV25-1 with TRBJ2-3; possibly TRBD1 for D (5 bases). The germline V gene encodes CDR1 MGHDK and CDR2 SYGVNS. The CDR3 totals 13 residues. Trimming removed 3 bases from V and 3 bases from J, with 7 bases in between. The CDR3 here is CASSDKGTDTQYF. CDR3 sequence (DNA): TGTGCCAGCAGTGATAAGGGGACAGATACGCAGTATTTT.

V gene TRBV9 combines with J gene TRBJ2-2; 9 bases line up with TRBD1. CDR1 is SGDLS and CDR2 is YYNGEE in the germline V gene. V lost 4 bases, J lost 9 bases, and 7 bases stayed unmatched. The CDR3 totals 14 residues. CDR3 loop: CASSSGQGTRELFF. CDR3 sequence (DNA): TGTGCCAGCAGCTCGGGACAGGGAACCAGGGAGCTGTTTTTT.

In its sample, this clonotype was seen many times. The chain carries TRBV5-1 and TRBJ2-3; 9 bases match TRBD1. Losses at the gene ends were 6 bases for V and 4 bases for J; bases not matched to a gene: 9. The V gene's germline CDR1 is SGHRS and CDR2 YFSETQ. CDR3 length equals 15 residues. The CDR3 region is CASTNDRGYADTQYF. The DNA for the CDR3 is TGCGCCAGCACGAATGACAGGGGGTATGCAGATACGCAGTATTTT.

This clonotype was seen ten or more times. The chain combines TRBV20-1 with TRBJ2-3; 12 positions match TRBD2. The CDR3 sequence is 15 residues long. Trimming cost V 6 bases and J 0 bases; bases outside gene matches: 4. The germline CDR1 and CDR2 sequences are DFQATT and SNEGSKA (reference sequence). CDR3 region: CSAWTSGTSTDTQYF. The CDR3 DNA follows: TGCAGTGCGTGGACTAGCGGGACGAGCACAGATACGCAGTATTTT.

V and J are TRBV7-6 and TRBJ1-1; D gene unclear. From germline, CDR1 is SGHVS and CDR2 FNYEAQ. CDR3 length: 13 residues. V was trimmed by 1 base and J by 8 bases, leaving 11 bases between them. The CDR3 protein is CASSLVVEAEAFF. The DNA of the CDR3 is TGTGCCAGCAGCTTAGTGGTAGAGGCGGAAGCTTTCTTT.

The table lists this clonotype with many counts. The chain is built from TRBV12-3 or TRBV12-4 and TRBJ1-5; D is unclear. This CDR3 has 12 amino acids. Trimming removed 3 bases from V and 7 bases from J, with 7 bases in between. CDR3 sequence reads: CASSFVLQPQHF. As DNA, the CDR3 is TGTGCCAGCAGTTTTGTGTTGCAGCCCCAGCATTTT.

Comment on this clonotype: Since a much larger clone is just one base distant, this may be a read error. The chain links TRBV25-1 to TRBJ2-1; D unresolved. The V and J ends lost 6 bases and 9 bases respectively, with 12 bases between them. Germline V gene data show CDR1 as MGHDK and CDR2 as SYGVNS. The CDR3 is 12 amino acids. The CDR3, as DNA: TGTGCCAGCAGACTTAGGCGCGGTGAGCAGTTCTTC. Its protein product is CASRLRRGEQFF.

This chain uses TRBV27 with TRBJ2-6; a weak D match, TRBD2 (5 bases). CDR3 length: 16 residues. Germline V gene sequence: CDR1 MNHEY, CDR2 SMNVEV (reference sequence). The V end lost 6 bases, the J end lost 0 bases, and 12 bases lay between the germline ends. The CDR3 coding sequence is TGTGCCAGCAGCTCGCAGCGGTTCTCTGGGGCCAACGTCCTGACTTTC. This translates into CASSSQRFSGANVLTF.

The sample holds a few counts of this clonotype. The chain links TRBV20-1 to TRBJ1-1, with D unclear. Germline lookup yields CDR1 DFQATT and CDR2 SNEGSKA (reference sequence). V lost 4 bases and J lost 2, with 8 bases in between. CDR3 length: 12 residues. CDR3 coding DNA: TGCAGTGCTAAGCGGCTCAACACTGAAGCTTTCTTT. Protein product: CSAKRLNTEAFF.

This clonotype was picked up many times. The chain carries TRBV7-2 and TRBJ2-2; 8 nucleotides line up with TRBD2. The CDR3 spans 16 residues. Germline values: CDR1 SGHTA, CDR2 FQGNSA. J was trimmed by 8 bases and V by 3 bases; bases with no gene match: 11. As DNA, the CDR3 is TGTGCCAGCAGCTTCGGGATTAGCGGGGCTGCTGGGGAGCTGTTTTTT. This translates into CASSFGISGAAGELFF.

The genes are TRBV19 and TRBJ1-1; maybe TRBD1 (5 bases). The CDR3 has 12 amino acids. V was clipped by 6 bases and J by 5 bases, with 10 bases between them. Germline V gene lookup returns CDR1 LNHDA and CDR2 SQIVND (reference sequence). The CDR3 is CASSREGTEAFF. The CDR3 DNA follows: TGTGCCAGTAGCCGGGAGGGGACTGAAGCTTTCTTT.

This clonotype was counted ten times or more. The CDR3 is CASRPGPTYNEQFF. CDR3 nucleotides: TGTGCCAGCAGGCCGGGACCAACCTACAATGAGCAGTTCTTC. The chain links TRBV6-1 to TRBJ2-1; TRBD1 or TRBD2 may be the D gene (5 bases each). This CDR3 has 14 residues. V was trimmed by 6 bases and J by 2 bases, leaving 11 bases between them. Germline assignment: CDR1 MNHNS and CDR2 SASEGT.

At least ten counts were recorded for this clonotype. The chain recombines TRBV7-2 with TRBJ2-5; D is uncertain. The V end was cut by 0 bases, the J end by 2 bases, with 10 bases between. In germline, CDR1 is SGHTA, CDR2 FQGNSA. The CDR3 spans 15 residues. CDR3 in amino acids: CASSLAFGRQETQYF. The CDR3 bases are TGTGCCAGCAGCTTAGCCTTTGGCCGGCAAGAGACCCAGTACTTC. The variable domain in full, with the rest retrieved from reference TRBV7-2 and TRBJ2-5, is GAGVSQSPSNKVTEKGKDVELRCDPISGHTALYWYRQSLGQGLEFLIYFQGNSAPDKSGLPSDRFSAERTGGSVSTLTIQRTQQEDSAVYLCASSLAFGRQETQYFGPGTRLLVL.

The chain couples TRBV23-1 to TRBJ1-5; D is ambiguous. TRBV23-1 is filed as an ORF, its function uncertain. V was shortened by 6 bases and J by 7 bases, with 4 bases between the two germline ends. CDR3 length equals 10 residues. DNA for the CDR3: TGCGCCAGCAGAAACCAGCCCCAGCATTTT. This codes for CASRNQPQHF.

This clonotype was seen at least ten times. V is TRBV7-2 and J is TRBJ1-3; D is ambiguous. V was pared by 0 bases and J by 4 bases, with 10 bases between. From germline, CDR1 is SGHTA and CDR2 FQGNSA. CDR3 length: 15 amino acids. CDR3 nucleotide sequence: TGTGCCAGCAGCTTAGCTCCGGGATCAGGAAACACCATATATTTT. This translates into CASSLAPGSGNTIYF.

This clonotype was found many times. The rearrangement links TRBV6-2 or TRBV6-3 to TRBJ2-2; D remains unclear. In germline, CDR1 is MNHEY, CDR2 SVGEGT. This CDR3 has 12 amino acids. V gave up 5 bases and J gave up 6 bases, with 7 bases separating them. As DNA, the CDR3 is TGTGCCAGCAGTAATAGTGCCGGGGAGCTGTTTTTT. Translating it yields CASSNSAGELFF.

This clonotype came up many times. This sequence joins TRBV6-2 or TRBV6-3 and TRBJ1-1, with D perhaps TRBD1 (6 bases). There are 12 residues in the CDR3. CDR1 is MNHEY, CDR2 SVGEGT, per germline. The germline V and J ends were trimmed by 5 bases and 6 bases, with 10 bases remaining between them. The CDR3 spells CASSNGTPEAFF. The CDR3 region has the DNA TGTGCCAGCAGTAACGGGACACCTGAAGCTTTCTTT.

Ten or more counts support this clonotype. V is TRBV27 and J is TRBJ2-1, with 12 bases aligning to TRBD2. CDR1 and CDR2 (germline): MNHEY, SMNVEV (reference sequence). This CDR3 comprises 17 residues. V dropped 1 base and J dropped 12; count of bases not matched to a gene: 13. CDR3 in amino acids: CASSLFLGLAGPDGQFF. The CDR3 bases are TGTGCCAGCAGTTTATTTCTGGGACTAGCGGGCCCAGACGGGCAGTTCTTC.

This clonotype was detected only a few times. The rearrangement links TRBV20-1 to TRBJ2-2; D is unclear. Germline CDR1 DFQATT, CDR2 SNEGSKA (reference sequence). This CDR3 is 14 amino acids long. The V and J ends lost 3 bases and 1 base respectively, with 9 bases between them. The CDR3 reads CSASWQGNTGELFF. In DNA, the CDR3 is TGCAGTGCTAGCTGGCAAGGGAACACCGGGGAGCTGTTTTTT.

This clonotype was detected ten times or more. The V call is TRBV7-9, the J call TRBJ1-1, with a possible D match to TRBD1 (5 bases). Trimming shortened V by 5 bases and J by 1 base, and 17 bases separated the two germline ends. The CDR3 covers 16 residues. Germline CDR1 reads SEHNR; CDR2 reads FQNEAQ (reference sequence). The DNA of the CDR3 is TGTGCCAGCAGCCAACCCCAGGGCTGGAAGAACACTGAAGCTTTCTTT. It specifies CASSQPQGWKNTEAFF.

This clonotype was counted many times. This sequence joins TRBV11-2 and TRBJ2-5, with D perhaps being TRBD1 or TRBD2 (5 bases each). V lost 7 bases to trimming and J lost 3 bases, with 9 bases between them. This CDR3 comprises 12 residues. The V gene's germline CDR1 is SGHAT and CDR2 FQNNGV. The CDR3 DNA reads as TGTGCCAGCACCTTGGGGGAAGAGACCCAGTACTTC. Translated: CASTLGEETQYF. Looking up the rest from reference TRBV11-2 and TRBJ2-5 gives the full variable domain: EAGVAQSPRYKIIEKRQSVAFWCNPISGHATLYWYQQILGQGPKLLIQFQNNGVVDDSQLPKDRFSAERLKGVDSTLKIQPAKLEDSAVYLCASTLGEETQYFGPGTRLLVL.

This clonotype was recorded a few times. The chain combines TRBV19 with TRBJ2-7, with 8 nucleotides matching TRBD1. Per germline, CDR1 LNHDA and CDR2 SQIVND (reference sequence). The CDR3 is 15 residues long. The V and J ends lost 5 bases and 4 bases, in that order; junction bases with no gene match: 10. CDR3 protein: CASSAWTGPGYEQYF. CDR3 DNA: TGTGCCAGTAGTGCCTGGACAGGGCCTGGATACGAGCAGTACTTC.

This chain joins TRBV5-5 and TRBJ1-2; D unclear. The germline CDR1 and CDR2 sequences are SGHKS and YYEKEE (reference sequence). Trimming removed 4 bases at V and 1 base at J, with 14 bases between. The CDR3 length is 15 residues. For the CDR3, the DNA is TGTGCCAGCAGCCCGGAGCTTCCGGATAACTATGGCTACACCTTC. This translates into CASSPELPDNYGYTF.

V and J are TRBV20-1 and TRBJ2-3; 8 nucleotides agree with TRBD1. The germline V gene encodes CDR1 DFQATT and CDR2 SNEGSKA (reference sequence). Unmatched junction bases numbered 0, after V lost 5 bases and J lost 2 bases. The CDR3 is 12 amino acids. The CDR3 reads CSAQGATDTQYF. As DNA, the CDR3 is TGCAGTGCTCAGGGGGCCACAGATACGCAGTATTTT.

This clonotype was counted ten times or more. This chain joins TRBV15 and TRBJ2-1; D uncertain. Germline CDR1 LNHNV, CDR2 YYDKDF (reference sequence). V was trimmed by 0 bases and J by 2 bases, leaving 8 bases between them. The CDR3 has 15 amino acids. The CDR3 region has the DNA TGTGCCACCAGCAGAGAGGCAGGTGCCTACAATGAGCAGTTCTTC. It specifies CATSREAGAYNEQFF.

The sample holds many counts of this clonotype. The rearrangement uses TRBV7-2 and TRBJ2-6; possible D gene TRBD1, 5 bases. The CDR3 runs 16 residues. Deletions cut 2 bases from V and 2 bases from J, with 10 bases between. Germline V gene data show CDR1 as SGHTA and CDR2 as FQGNSA. Here the CDR3 DNA reads TGTGCCAGCAGCTTAACAGGATCAGCTGGGGCCAACGTCCTGACTTTC. Its protein is CASSLTGSAGANVLTF.

Comments on this clonotype: A much larger clone lies a single base off, so this may be a read error. This chain connects TRBV20-1 to TRBJ1-2; D not resolved. CDR3 length: 15 amino acids. The V gene lost 2 bases and the J gene lost 8 bases, with 21 bases spanning the gap. Looked up from germline, CDR1 is DFQATT and CDR2 is SNEGSKA (reference sequence). The CDR3 reads CSARHLAGAEGGYTF. CDR3 nucleotides: TGCAGTGCTAGACATCTCGCGGGAGCCGAGGGAGGCTACACCTTC.

This clonotype was seen at least ten times. The chain has TRBV6-6 and TRBJ2-2; either TRBD1 or TRBD2 may fit D (5 bases each). The germline V and J ends were trimmed by 0 bases and 7 bases, with 6 bases remaining between them. The CDR3 is 13 residues long. CDR1 is MNHNY, CDR2 SVGAGI, per germline (reference sequence). CDR3 in DNA: TGTGCCAGCAGTTACTCGAGGGGCGGGGAGCTGTTTTTT. Protein product: CASSYSRGGELFF.

This clonotype was detected ten times or more. V usage is TRBV2 and J usage is TRBJ2-1; 8 bases line up with TRBD1. V trimming: 7 bases; J trimming: 14 bases; junction bases outside the gene matches: 4. The CDR3 has 10 residues. Germline V lookup: CDR1 SNHLY, CDR2 FYNNEI. The CDR3 bases are TGTGCCAGCACTGGACAGGGCAAGTTCTTC. It yields the protein CASTGQGKFF.

This clonotype was picked up many times. The V gene is TRBV2, the J gene TRBJ2-3, with D possibly TRBD1 on 5 matching bases. V lost 6 bases, J lost 0 bases, and 13 bases lay in between. This CDR3 is 15 amino acids long. The V gene's germline CDR1 is SNHLY and CDR2 FYNNEI. The CDR3 loop reads CASSPQGTSTDTQYF. CDR3 in DNA: TGTGCCAGCAGCCCTCAGGGCACTAGCACAGATACGCAGTATTTT.